This T cell receptor beta chain was observed in a study of blood T cell repertoires in COVID-19. Study as a whole: Researchers got acute and convalescent COVID-19 samples from the United States, Italy and Spain. PBMCs, B-cell-depleted T cells, or T cells provided the cDNA or gDNA that made up the material.

Authors' analysis steps: Nucleated cell number was recorded as an estimate derived from reference gene primer amplification. Sequencing was performed with immunoSEQ multiplex PCR; in TCRdb, only in-frame clones are kept and a portion is missing. V and J calls and clone size follow that table, whereas D and trimming were derived from the DNA. The sample lists over 75,000 clones; 89% were seen once. This clone was detected only a few times. Between the trimmed V and J ends, which lost 0 bases and 0 bases, there was a span of 6 bases. The CDR3 sequence is 16 residues long. Germline V gives CDR1 LGHNA, CDR2 YSLEER.

The chain uses TRBV4-3 and TRBJ1-6; D is undetermined. Sequenced input: peripheral blood. The receptor comes from an elderly woman with active COVID-19. The CDR3 region has the DNA TGCGCCAGCAGCCAAGATTTTAGCTCCTATAATTCACCCCTCCACTTT. Amino acids: CASSQDFSSYNSPLHF.